This T cell receptor (beta chain) was recovered during a study of tumor-infiltrating lymphocytes in oesophageal squamous cell carcinoma. In TCRdb, the PCR reads were re-called with MiXCR into one record per CDR3 protein. The table includes 9,500 to 15,000 distinct CDR3 sequences, 55% to 65% detected once. The length of the CDR3 is 18 residues. Germline lookup yields CDR1 SGHRS and CDR2 YFSETQ. The chain has TRBV5-1 and TRBJ2-4; 14 bases match TRBD2. Judging by the DNA end, TRBJ2-7 fits better; the J call may be wrong. This sequence originates from a female donor with esophageal squamous cell carcinoma. Sequences were obtained from esophageal tumor tissue. CDR3 bases: TGCGCCAGCACCGTGAGGGGACTAGCGGGAGCGGTAGACTACGAGCAGTACTTC. Residues: CASTVRGLAGAVDYEQYF.